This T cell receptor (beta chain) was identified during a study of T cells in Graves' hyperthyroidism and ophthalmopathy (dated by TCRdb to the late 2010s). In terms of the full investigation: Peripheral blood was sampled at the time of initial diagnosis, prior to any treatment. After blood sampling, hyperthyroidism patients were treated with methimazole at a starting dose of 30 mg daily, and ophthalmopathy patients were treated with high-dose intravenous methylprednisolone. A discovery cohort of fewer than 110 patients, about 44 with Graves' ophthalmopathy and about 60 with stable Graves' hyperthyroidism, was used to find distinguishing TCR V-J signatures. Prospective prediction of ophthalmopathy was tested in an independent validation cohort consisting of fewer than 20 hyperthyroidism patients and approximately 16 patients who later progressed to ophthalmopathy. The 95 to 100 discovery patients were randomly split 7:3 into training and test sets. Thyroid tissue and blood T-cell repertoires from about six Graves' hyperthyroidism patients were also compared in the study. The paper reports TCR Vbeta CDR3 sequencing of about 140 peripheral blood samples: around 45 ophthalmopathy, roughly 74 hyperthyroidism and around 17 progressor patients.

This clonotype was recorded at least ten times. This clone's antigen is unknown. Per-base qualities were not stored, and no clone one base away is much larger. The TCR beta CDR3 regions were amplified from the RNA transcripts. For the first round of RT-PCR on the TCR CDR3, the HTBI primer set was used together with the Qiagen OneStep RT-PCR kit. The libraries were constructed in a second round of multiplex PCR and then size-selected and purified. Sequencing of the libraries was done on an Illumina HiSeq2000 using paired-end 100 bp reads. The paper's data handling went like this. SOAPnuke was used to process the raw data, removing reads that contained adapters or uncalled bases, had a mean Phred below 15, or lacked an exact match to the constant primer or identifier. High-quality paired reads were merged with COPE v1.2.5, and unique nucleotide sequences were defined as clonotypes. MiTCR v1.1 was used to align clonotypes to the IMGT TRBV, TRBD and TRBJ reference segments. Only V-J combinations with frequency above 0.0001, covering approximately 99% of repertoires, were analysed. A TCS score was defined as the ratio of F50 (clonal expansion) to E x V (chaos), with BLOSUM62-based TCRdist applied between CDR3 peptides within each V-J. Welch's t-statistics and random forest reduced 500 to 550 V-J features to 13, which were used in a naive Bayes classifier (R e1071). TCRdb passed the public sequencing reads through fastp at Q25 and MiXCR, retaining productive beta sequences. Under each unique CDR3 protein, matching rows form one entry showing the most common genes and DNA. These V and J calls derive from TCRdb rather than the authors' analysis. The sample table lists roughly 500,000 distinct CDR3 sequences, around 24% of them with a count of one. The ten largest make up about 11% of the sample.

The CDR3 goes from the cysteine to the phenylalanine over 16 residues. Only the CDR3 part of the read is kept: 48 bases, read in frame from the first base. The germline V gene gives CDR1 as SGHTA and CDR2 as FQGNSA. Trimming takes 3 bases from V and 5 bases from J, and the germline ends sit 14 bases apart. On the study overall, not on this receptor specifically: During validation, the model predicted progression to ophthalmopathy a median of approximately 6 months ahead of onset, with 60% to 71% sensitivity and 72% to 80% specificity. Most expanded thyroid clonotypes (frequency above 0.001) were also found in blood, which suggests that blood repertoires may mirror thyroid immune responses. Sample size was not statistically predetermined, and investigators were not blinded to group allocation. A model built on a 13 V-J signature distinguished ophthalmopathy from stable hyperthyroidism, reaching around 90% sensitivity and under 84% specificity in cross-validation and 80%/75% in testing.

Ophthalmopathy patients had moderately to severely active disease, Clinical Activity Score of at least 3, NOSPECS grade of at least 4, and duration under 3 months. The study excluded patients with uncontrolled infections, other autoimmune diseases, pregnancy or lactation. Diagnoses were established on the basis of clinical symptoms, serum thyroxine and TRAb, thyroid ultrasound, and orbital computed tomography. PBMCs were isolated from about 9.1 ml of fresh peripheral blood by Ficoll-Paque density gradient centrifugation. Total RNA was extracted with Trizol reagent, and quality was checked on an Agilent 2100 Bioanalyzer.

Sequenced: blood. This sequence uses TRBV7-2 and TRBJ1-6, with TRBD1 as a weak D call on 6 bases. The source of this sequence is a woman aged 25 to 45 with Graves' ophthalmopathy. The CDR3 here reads CASSLSVAGDNSPLHF. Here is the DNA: TGTGCCAGCAGCTTGTCCGTAGCAGGGGATAATTCACCCCTCCACTTT. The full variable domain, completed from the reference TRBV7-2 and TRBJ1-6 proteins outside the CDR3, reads GAGVSQSPSNKVTEKGKDVELRCDPISGHTALYWYRQSLGQGLEFLIYFQGNSAPDKSGLPSDRFSAERTGGSVSTLTIQRTQQEDSAVYLCASSLSVAGDNSPLHFGNGTRLTVT.